These 10 T cell receptor beta chains were all obtained from the same sample, sequenced in a study of cytomegalovirus exposure and HLA in healthy donors. The PCR contained 60 Vbeta and 13 Jbeta primers. Profiling relied on immunoSEQ multiplex PCR, and the TCRdb table lists in-frame clones only, not all of them. Among 150,000 to 200,000 clones listed, approximately 85% were seen once. Material for sequencing was PBMCs. These receptors all stem from a man aged 18 to 29 in good health and CMV-seropositive.

V and J are TRBV6-5 and TRBJ2-7; D gene unclear. Germline CDR1 and CDR2: MNHEY and SVGAGI. The CDR3 has 14 residues. V shed 0 bases and J shed 9 bases, with 15 bases lying between them. The CDR3 DNA sequence: TGTGCCAGCAGTTACTCTACAGTCTCCTCTGGGCAGTACTTC. It encodes CASSYSTVSSGQYF.

This clone was picked up one time. The V and J genes are TRBV5-1 and TRBJ2-7, with 9 positions matching TRBD1. With 6 bases clipped from V and 4 bases from J, the junction kept 8 bases outside the gene matches. CDR3 length equals 14 residues. Looked up from germline, CDR1 is SGHRS and CDR2 is YFSETQ. This CDR3 reads CASNSGTGLYEQYF. The DNA for the CDR3 is TGCGCCAGCAACTCCGGGACAGGGTTGTACGAGCAGTACTTC. The whole variable domain, filled in from reference TRBV5-1 and TRBJ2-7, reads KAGVTQTPRYLIKTRGQQVTLSCSPISGHRSVSWYQQTPGQGLQFLFEYFSETQRNKGNFPGRFSGRQFSNSRSEMNVSTLELGDSALYLCASNSGTGLYEQYFGPGTRLTVT.

This sequence joins TRBV12-5 and TRBJ2-7; D remains ambiguous. Germline loops: CDR1 LGHNT, CDR2 FRNRAP. Between the trimmed V and J ends, which lost 6 bases and 3 bases, there was a span of 12 bases. The CDR3 totals 13 residues. As DNA, the CDR3 is TGTGCTAGTGGGGCCGACACTTTCTACGAGCAGTACTTC. Residues: CASGADTFYEQYF.

In its sample, this clone was seen once. The gene calls are TRBV6-5 and TRBJ1-1; 10 nucleotides agree with TRBD1. The CDR3 loop spans 16 amino acids. Trimming at V came to 2 bases and at J to 1 base, leaving 4 bases not matched to a gene. Germline CDR1 and CDR2: MNHEY and SVGAGI. Here the CDR3 DNA reads TGTGCCAGCAGTTACACGGACAGGGGGGGGAACACTGAAGCTTTCTTT. The encoded protein is CASSYTDRGGNTEAFF.

This clone appeared a few times. V usage is TRBV9 and J usage is TRBJ1-2, with a possible D match to TRBD1 (6 bases). The germline gives CDR1 SGDLS, CDR2 YYNGEE. There are 14 residues in the CDR3. The V gene lost 0 bases and the J gene lost 2 bases, with 8 bases spanning the gap. CDR3 DNA sequence: TGTGCCAGCAGCGTAGCTCAGGGGAACTATGGCTACACCTTC. Its protein product is CASSVAQGNYGYTF.

The chain employs TRBV9 and TRBJ2-7, with D uncertain. V lost 0 bases and J 2 bases, leaving 9 bases between the germline ends. The CDR3 extends over 14 amino acids. CDR1 is SGDLS and CDR2 is YYNGEE in the germline V gene. CDR3 residues: CASSVGVSTYEQYF. CDR3 bases: TGTGCCAGCAGCGTAGGAGTTTCTACCTACGAGCAGTACTTC.

The V and J genes are TRBV2 and TRBJ1-1; D perhaps matches TRBD1 (6 bases). The CDR3 consists of 15 residues. Germline CDR1 and CDR2: SNHLY and FYNNEI. The V and J ends lost 8 bases and 1 base respectively, with 17 bases between them. The CDR3 is CASDKGWTENTEAFF. CDR3 DNA sequence: TGTGCCAGCGACAAAGGATGGACAGAGAACACTGAAGCTTTCTTT.

V usage is TRBV5-1 and J usage is TRBJ2-1, with 10 bases identical to TRBD1. CDR1 SGHRS and CDR2 YFSETQ come from the germline V gene. The CDR3 loop spans 16 amino acids. The V and J ends lost 0 bases and 7 bases, in that order; junction bases with no gene match: 7. The CDR3, as DNA: TGCGCCAGCAGCTTGGAGACAGGGGGCGGTTTTAATGAGCAGTTCTTC. It specifies CASSLETGGGFNEQFF.

This clone was counted a few times. CDR3 in DNA: TGTGCCAGCAGCCAAGGGACAGCTGCTCCTGGAAACACCATATATTTT. Its translation: CASSQGTAAPGNTIYF. The rearrangement uses TRBV4-2 and TRBJ1-3; the D gene is possibly TRBD1 (6 bases). Looked up from germline, CDR1 is LGHNA and CDR2 is YNFKEQ. Trimming removed 1 base from V and 2 bases from J, with 12 bases in between. The CDR3 consists of 16 residues.

This clone was found once. V gene TRBV19 combines with J gene TRBJ1-2; 8 bases map to TRBD1. Germline CDR1 LNHDA, CDR2 SQIVND (reference sequence). V lost 4 bases and J lost 6; bases outside the gene matches: 7. This CDR3 contains 14 residues. CDR3 in DNA: TGTGCCAGTAGTAATACCAGGGGGCGAAATGGCTACACCTTC. Translation gives CASSNTRGRNGYTF.